This entry features one T cell receptor (beta chain) sequence. This sample is drawn from a study of CD8+ T cells in alopecia areata. Study details: Treated patients were scored for severity by percent of scalp affected.

RNA extraction and reverse transcription yielded cDNA as sequencing template. Method: immunoSEQ multiplex PCR; TCRdb's copy keeps in-frame clones and lacks some. The sample lists roughly 280,000 clones, 60% occurring once. This CDR3 has 15 amino acids. V lost 10 bases and J lost 7; bases outside the gene matches: 8. Per germline, CDR1 ENHRY and CDR2 SYGVKD. Treatment given: oral pan-JAK inhibitor, 5-10 mg twice daily. PBMCs, the starting material, were the source of sorted CD4+ and CD8+ T cells. This material consisted of CD4+ T cells sorted from blood, taken around week 54, from a patient treated with tofacitinib. The chain joins TRBV10-3 to TRBJ1-6, with TRBD1 matching 12 bases. This TCR came from a human donor with alopecia areata. The CDR3 sequence is CATGGTGGYNSPLHF. For the CDR3, the DNA is TGTGCCACCGGCGGGACAGGGGGCTACAATTCACCCCTCCACTTT.